The rows below give T cell receptor beta chains drawn from one sample of a study of regulatory T cells in long-lasting Graves disease. TCRdb independently ran MiXCR on the multiplex PCR reads; one entry per CDR3 protein. The sample includes about 430,000 distinct CDR3 sequences, approximately 16% seen only once; the top ten take about 8%. The data also belong to a second study, concerning T cells in Graves' hyperthyroidism and ophthalmopathy.

This sample comprised peripheral blood mononuclear cells (PBMCs), obtained at new diagnosis, from a patient treated with antithyroid drugs. Receptor source: a woman aged 40-49 years with Graves disease. Each CDR3 is given with its conserved first and last residue. Fields, in order: J gene, V gene, clone size, D gene, CDR3 protein, CDR3 DNA. The D gene is left open where the match is weak. For some rows the clone size is stated as once, few or many, or as a class when expanded; others skip it.

J gene: TRBJ1-2; V gene: TRBV4-3; clone size: NA; D gene: TRBD1; CDR3 protein: CASSQGVPSTGGYGYTF; CDR3 DNA: TGCGCCAGCAGCCAAGGCGTCCCTTCGACAGGGGGCTATGGCTACACCTTC
J gene: TRBJ2-7; V gene: TRBV20-1; clone size: few; D gene: NA; CDR3 protein: CSAKGTEAYEQYF; CDR3 DNA: TGCAGTGCTAAAGGGACTGAAGCCTACGAGCAGTACTTC
J gene: TRBJ2-3; V gene: TRBV7-8; clone size: NA; D gene: NA; CDR3 protein: CASSSQGPDTQYF; CDR3 DNA: TGTGCCAGCAGCTCACAGGGTCCAGATACGCAGTATTTT
J gene: TRBJ2-4; V gene: TRBV15; clone size: many; D gene: NA; CDR3 protein: CATSRVDAGKNIQYF; CDR3 DNA: TGTGCCACCAGCAGAGTTGACGCCGGCAAAAACATTCAGTACTTC
J gene: TRBJ2-1; V gene: TRBV12-3/TRBV12-4; clone size: many; D gene: NA; CDR3 protein: CASSFVENNEQFF; CDR3 DNA: TGTGCCAGCAGTTTTGTAGAGAACAATGAGCAGTTCTTC
J gene: TRBJ2-7; V gene: TRBV3-1; clone size: NA; D gene: NA; CDR3 protein: CASSQSWQQLSYEQYF; CDR3 DNA: TGTGCCAGCAGCCAAAGTTGGCAGCAGCTCTCCTACGAGCAGTACTTC
J gene: TRBJ1-4; V gene: TRBV10-2; clone size: NA; D gene: NA; CDR3 protein: CASCVTGPAEKLFF; CDR3 DNA: TGCGCCAGCTGTGTTACAGGGCCTGCTGAAAAACTGTTTTTT
J gene: TRBJ2-7; V gene: TRBV12-5; clone size: many; D gene: NA; CDR3 protein: CASGLPRGPSSYEQYF; CDR3 DNA: TGTGCTAGTGGTCTCCCCCGGGGCCCGAGCTCCTACGAGCAGTACTTC
J gene: TRBJ1-5; V gene: TRBV28; clone size: many; D gene: TRBD1; CDR3 protein: CASSLRQGNQPQHF; CDR3 DNA: TGTGCCAGCAGCCTTAGACAGGGGAATCAGCCCCAGCATTTT
J gene: TRBJ2-7; V gene: TRBV29-1; clone size: few; D gene: TRBD2; CDR3 protein: CSVVSGLAFSYEQYF; CDR3 DNA: TGCAGCGTTGTGTCTGGACTAGCTTTCTCCTACGAGCAGTACTTC
J gene: TRBJ2-7; V gene: TRBV5-1; clone size: few; D gene: TRBD2; CDR3 protein: CASSSELAGIYEQYF; CDR3 DNA: TGCGCCAGCAGCTCCGAACTAGCGGGCATCTACGAGCAGTACTTC
J gene: TRBJ1-2; V gene: TRBV15; clone size: many; D gene: TRBD1; CDR3 protein: CATSRDRGTGLGYTF; CDR3 DNA: TGTGCCACCAGCAGAGACCGCGGGACAGGGCTTGGCTACACCTTC
J gene: TRBJ2-1; V gene: TRBV29-1; clone size: many; D gene: NA; CDR3 protein: CSVVTSYNEQFF; CDR3 DNA: TGCAGCGTGGTAACGAGCTACAATGAGCAGTTCTTC
J gene: TRBJ2-7; V gene: TRBV27; clone size: many; D gene: TRBD2; CDR3 protein: CASSAPSGRYEQYF; CDR3 DNA: TGTGCCAGCAGTGCCCCTAGCGGGAGATACGAGCAGTACTTC
J gene: TRBJ1-4; V gene: TRBV2; clone size: many; D gene: NA; CDR3 protein: CASSGAVIEKLFF; CDR3 DNA: TGTGCCAGCAGTGGAGCCGTAATTGAAAAACTGTTTTTT